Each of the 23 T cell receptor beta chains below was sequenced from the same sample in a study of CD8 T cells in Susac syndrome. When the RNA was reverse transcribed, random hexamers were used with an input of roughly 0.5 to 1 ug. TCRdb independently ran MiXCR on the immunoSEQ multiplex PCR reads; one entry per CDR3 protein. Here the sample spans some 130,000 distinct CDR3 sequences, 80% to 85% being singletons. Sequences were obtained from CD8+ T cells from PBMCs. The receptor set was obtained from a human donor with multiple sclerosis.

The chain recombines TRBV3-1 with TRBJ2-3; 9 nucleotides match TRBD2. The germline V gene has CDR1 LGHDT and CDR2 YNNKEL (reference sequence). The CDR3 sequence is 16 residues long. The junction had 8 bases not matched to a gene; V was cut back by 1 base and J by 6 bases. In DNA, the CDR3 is TGTGCCAGCAGCCAAGCCTGGCGGGGGGGCCTGGATACGCAGTATTTT. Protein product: CASSQAWRGGLDTQYF.

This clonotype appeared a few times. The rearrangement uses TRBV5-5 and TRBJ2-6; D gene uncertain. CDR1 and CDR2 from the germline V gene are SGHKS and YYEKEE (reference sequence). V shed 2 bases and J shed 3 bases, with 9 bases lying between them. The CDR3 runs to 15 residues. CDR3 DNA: TGTGCCAGCAGCTTCCTTAGCTTTGGGGCCAACGTCCTGACTTTC. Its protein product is CASSFLSFGANVLTF.

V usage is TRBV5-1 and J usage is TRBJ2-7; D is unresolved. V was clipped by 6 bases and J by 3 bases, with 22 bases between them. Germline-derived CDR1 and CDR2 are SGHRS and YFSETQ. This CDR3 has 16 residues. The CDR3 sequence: CASTPNEEFGFYEQYF. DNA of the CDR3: TGCGCCAGCACACCCAATGAGGAATTCGGGTTCTACGAGCAGTACTTC.

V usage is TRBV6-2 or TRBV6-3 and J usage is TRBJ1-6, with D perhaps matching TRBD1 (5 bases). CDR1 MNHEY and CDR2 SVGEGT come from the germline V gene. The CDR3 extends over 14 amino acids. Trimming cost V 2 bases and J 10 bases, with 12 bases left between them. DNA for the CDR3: TGTGCCAGCAGTTACGGGACGCCGTTCTCACCCCTCCACTTT. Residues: CASSYGTPFSPLHF.

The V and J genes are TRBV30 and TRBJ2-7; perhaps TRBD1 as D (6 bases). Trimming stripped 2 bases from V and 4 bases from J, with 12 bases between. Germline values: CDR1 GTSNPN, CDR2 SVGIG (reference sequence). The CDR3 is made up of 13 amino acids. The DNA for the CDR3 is TGTGCCTGGAGTTACGGGACACCGTACGAGCAGTACTTC. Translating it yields CAWSYGTPYEQYF.

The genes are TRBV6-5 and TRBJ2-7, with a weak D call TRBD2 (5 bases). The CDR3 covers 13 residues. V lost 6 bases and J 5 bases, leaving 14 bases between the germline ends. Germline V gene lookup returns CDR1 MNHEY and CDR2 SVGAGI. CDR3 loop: CASSPGIANEQYV. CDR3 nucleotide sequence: TGTGCCAGCAGCCCCGGGATTGCCAACGAGCAGTACGTC.

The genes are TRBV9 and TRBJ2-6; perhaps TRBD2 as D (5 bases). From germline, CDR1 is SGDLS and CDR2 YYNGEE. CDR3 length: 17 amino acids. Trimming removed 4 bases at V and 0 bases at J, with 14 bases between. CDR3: CASSTSLRDSGANVLTF. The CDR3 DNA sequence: TGTGCCAGCAGCACCTCCTTGAGGGACTCTGGGGCCAACGTCCTGACTTTC.

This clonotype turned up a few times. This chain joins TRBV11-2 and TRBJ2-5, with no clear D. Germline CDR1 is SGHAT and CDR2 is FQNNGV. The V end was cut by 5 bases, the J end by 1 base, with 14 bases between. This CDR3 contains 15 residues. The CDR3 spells CASSAYLGSQETQYF. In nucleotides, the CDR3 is TGTGCCAGCAGCGCCTACCTAGGGTCCCAAGAGACCCAGTACTTC.

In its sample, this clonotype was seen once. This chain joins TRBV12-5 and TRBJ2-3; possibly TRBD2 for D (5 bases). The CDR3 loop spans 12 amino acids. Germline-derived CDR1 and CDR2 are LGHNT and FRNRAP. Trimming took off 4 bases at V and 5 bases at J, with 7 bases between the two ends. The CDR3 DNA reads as TGTGCTAGTGGTTGGGCGGGAGATACGCAGTATTTT. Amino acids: CASGWAGDTQYF.

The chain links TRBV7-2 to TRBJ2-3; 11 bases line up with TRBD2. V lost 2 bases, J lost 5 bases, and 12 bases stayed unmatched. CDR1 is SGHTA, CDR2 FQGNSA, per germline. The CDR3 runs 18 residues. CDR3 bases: TGTGCCAGCAGCTTACCCCCCGGGCTAGCGGGAGGAGGAGATACGCAGTATTTT. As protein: CASSLPPGLAGGGDTQYF.

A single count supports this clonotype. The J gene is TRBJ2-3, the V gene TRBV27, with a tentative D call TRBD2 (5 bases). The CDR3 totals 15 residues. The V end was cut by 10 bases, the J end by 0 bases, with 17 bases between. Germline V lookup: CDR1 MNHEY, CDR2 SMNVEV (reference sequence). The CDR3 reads CATKGPAESTDTQYF. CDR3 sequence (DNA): TGTGCCACCAAGGGCCCAGCGGAGAGCACAGATACGCAGTATTTT.

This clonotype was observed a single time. The CDR3 sequence: CASSLPRENEQYF. The CDR3 nucleotides read TGTGCCAGCAGCTTACCCCGGGAAAACGAGCAGTACTTC. This chain links TRBV7-9 with TRBJ2-7, with D possibly TRBD2 on 5 matching bases. The germline V and J ends were trimmed by 2 bases and 5 bases, with 10 bases remaining between them. The CDR3 has 13 residues. Germline V gene sequence: CDR1 SEHNR, CDR2 FQNEAQ (reference sequence).

CDR3 in DNA: TGTGCCAGCAGTATACAAGGATTCAACACTGAAGCTTTCTTT. This translates into CASSIQGFNTEAFF. The genes are TRBV27 and TRBJ1-1, with unresolved D. This CDR3 region has 14 residues. Germline V gene sequence: CDR1 MNHEY, CDR2 SMNVEV (reference sequence). The V end lost 5 bases, the J end lost 2 bases, and 12 bases lay between the germline ends.

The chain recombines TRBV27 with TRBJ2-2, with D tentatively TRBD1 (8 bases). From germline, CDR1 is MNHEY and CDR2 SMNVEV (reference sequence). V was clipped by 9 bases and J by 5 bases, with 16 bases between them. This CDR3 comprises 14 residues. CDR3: CASQGARETGELFF. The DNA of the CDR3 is TGTGCCAGTCAGGGGGCGCGGGAGACCGGGGAGCTGTTTTTT.

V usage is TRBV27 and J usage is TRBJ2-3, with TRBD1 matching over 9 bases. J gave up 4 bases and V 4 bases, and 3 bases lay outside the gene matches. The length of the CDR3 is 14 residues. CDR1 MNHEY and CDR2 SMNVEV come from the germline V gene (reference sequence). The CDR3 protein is CASSWDRVADTQYF. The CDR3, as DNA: TGTGCCAGCAGTTGGGACAGGGTTGCAGATACGCAGTATTTT.

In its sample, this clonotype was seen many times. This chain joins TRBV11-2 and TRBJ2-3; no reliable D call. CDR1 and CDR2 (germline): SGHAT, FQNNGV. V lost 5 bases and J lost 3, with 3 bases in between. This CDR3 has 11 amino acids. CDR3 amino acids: CASSLTDTQYF. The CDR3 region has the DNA TGTGCCAGCAGCCTTACAGATACGCAGTATTTT.

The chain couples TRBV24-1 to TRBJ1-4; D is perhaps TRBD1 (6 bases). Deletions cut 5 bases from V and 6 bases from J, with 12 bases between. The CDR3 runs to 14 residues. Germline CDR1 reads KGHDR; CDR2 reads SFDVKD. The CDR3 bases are TGTGCCACCAGTGCCCCAGGGGCGGATGAAAAACTGTTTTTT. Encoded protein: CATSAPGADEKLFF.

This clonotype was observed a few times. The CDR3 is CASSPSGTGLGGANVLTF. CDR3 nucleotide sequence: TGTGCCAGCAGTCCATCCGGGACGGGCCTGGGGGGGGCCAACGTCCTGACTTTC. The V and J genes are TRBV4-2 and TRBJ2-6, with D tentatively TRBD1 or TRBD2 (5 bases each). CDR1 LGHNA and CDR2 YNFKEQ come from the germline V gene. The CDR3 consists of 18 residues. The ends were cut back, 6 bases at V and 4 bases at J, with 22 bases in the middle.

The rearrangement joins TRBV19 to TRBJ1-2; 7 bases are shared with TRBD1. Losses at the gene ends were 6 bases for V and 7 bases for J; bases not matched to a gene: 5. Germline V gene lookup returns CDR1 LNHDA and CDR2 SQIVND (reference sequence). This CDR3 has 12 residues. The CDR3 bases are TGTGCCAGTAGAGGAGGGGGCGGTGGCTACACCTTC. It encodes CASRGGGGGYTF.

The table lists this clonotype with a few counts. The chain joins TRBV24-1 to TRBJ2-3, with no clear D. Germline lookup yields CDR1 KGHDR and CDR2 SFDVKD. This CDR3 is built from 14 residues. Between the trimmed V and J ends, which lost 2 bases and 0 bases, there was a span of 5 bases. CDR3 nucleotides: TGTGCCACCAGTGATTACTCAAGCACAGATACGCAGTATTTT. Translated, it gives CATSDYSSTDTQYF.

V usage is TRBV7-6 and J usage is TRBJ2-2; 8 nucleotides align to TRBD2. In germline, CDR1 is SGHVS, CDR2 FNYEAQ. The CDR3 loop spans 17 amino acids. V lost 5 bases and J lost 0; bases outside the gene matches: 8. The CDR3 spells CASSPHVAGSNTGELFF. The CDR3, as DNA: TGTGCCAGCAGCCCACACGTAGCGGGGTCGAACACCGGGGAGCTGTTTTTT.

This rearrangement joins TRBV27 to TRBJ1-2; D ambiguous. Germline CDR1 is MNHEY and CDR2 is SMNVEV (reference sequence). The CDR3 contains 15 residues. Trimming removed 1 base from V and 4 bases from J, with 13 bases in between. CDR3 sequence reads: CASSLFPGVTYGYTF. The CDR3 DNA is TGTGCCAGCAGTTTATTCCCAGGCGTTACCTATGGCTACACCTTC.

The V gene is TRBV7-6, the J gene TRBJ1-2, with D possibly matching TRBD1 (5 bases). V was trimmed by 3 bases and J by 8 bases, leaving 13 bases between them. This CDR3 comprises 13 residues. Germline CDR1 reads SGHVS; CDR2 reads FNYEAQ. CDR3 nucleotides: TGTGCCAGCAGCTTTCGTGGACAAATGGGCTACACCTTC. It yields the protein CASSFRGQMGYTF.